Each of the 32 T cell receptor beta chains below was sequenced from the same sample in a study of blood T cell repertoires in COVID-19. TCRdb keeps only in-frame clones here, not all; method: immunoSEQ multiplex PCR. The sample shows some 150,000 clones, approximately 90% of them seen only once. Sequencing input: peripheral blood. The receptor source for this set is a man in his sixties with active or convalescent COVID-19.

For this clone: One end of the junction fails to match germline, which may point to a read error. The V gene is TRBV7-7, the J gene TRBJ2-3; 7 positions match TRBD2. The CDR3 has 15 amino acids. Germline V lookup: CDR1 SSHAT, CDR2 FNYEAQ (reference sequence). Here the CDR3 reads CASSSLAYSTDTQYF. CDR3 nucleotide sequence: TGTGCTAGCAGCTCACTAGCGTATAGCACAGATACGCAGTATTTT.

This chain uses TRBV6-1 with TRBJ1-2; D is possibly TRBD1 (5 bases). V gave up 0 bases and J gave up 8 bases, with 16 bases separating them. Germline assignment: CDR1 MNHNS and CDR2 SASEGT. There are 15 residues in the CDR3. CDR3 DNA sequence: TGTGCCAGCAGTGAAGCGCTTCAGGGTTTTGAAGGCTACACCTTC. Encoded protein: CASSEALQGFEGYTF.

This clone was detected a few times. The gene calls are TRBV5-1 and TRBJ2-1, with 10 bases fitting TRBD2. Germline V gene sequence: CDR1 SGHRS, CDR2 YFSETQ. V lost 0 bases, J lost 2 bases, and 8 bases stayed unmatched. CDR3 size: 18 residues. CDR3 region: CASSLEASGSATYNEQFF. DNA of the CDR3: TGCGCCAGCAGCTTGGAGGCTAGCGGGAGTGCAACCTACAATGAGCAGTTCTTC.

V gene TRBV19 combines with J gene TRBJ1-5; 10 bases fit TRBD1. V was clipped by 6 bases and J by 3 bases; unmatched bases: 8. Per germline, CDR1 LNHDA and CDR2 SQIVND (reference sequence). CDR3 length: 16 amino acids. CDR3 DNA sequence: TGTGCCAGTAGGCGCAGGACAGGGGGTAACAATCAGCCCCAGCATTTT. Protein product: CASRRRTGGNNQPQHF.

The chain is built from TRBV10-3 and TRBJ2-3; 11 nucleotides line up with TRBD2. This CDR3 contains 17 residues. Germline V gives CDR1 ENHRY, CDR2 SYGVKD. V shed 8 bases and J 4 bases; nucleotides not matched to a gene: 14. The CDR3: CAISGVTSGTKADTQYF. CDR3 nucleotide sequence: TGTGCCATCTCCGGTGTGACTAGCGGGACGAAAGCAGATACGCAGTATTTT.

The CDR3 bases are TGTGCCAGCAACATCCAGGGGGCAAGCAATCAGCCCCAGCATTTT. Amino acids: CASNIQGASNQPQHF. The chain recombines TRBV19 with TRBJ1-5; 8 nucleotides line up with TRBD1. J gave up 1 base and V 9 bases, and 8 bases lay outside the gene matches. CDR3 length equals 15 residues. The germline V gene has CDR1 LNHDA and CDR2 SQIVND (reference sequence). The entire variable domain, with the rest obtained from reference TRBV19 and TRBJ1-5, is as follows: DGGITQSPKYLFRKEGQNVTLSCEQNLNHDAMYWYRQDPGQGLRLIYYSQIVNDFQKGDIAEGYSVSREKKESFPLTVTSAQKNPTAFYLCASNIQGASNQPQHFGDGTRLSIL.

There are a few counts of this clone. This sequence joins TRBV21-1 and TRBJ2-6; the table's D call, TRBD1, has no DNA check behind it. TRBV21-1 is a recognized pseudogene. The CDR3 loop spans 21 amino acids. This chain's CDR3 is CASSTTPSDRGLLSGANVLTF. The CDR3 region has the DNA TGTGCCAGCAGCACGACCCCTTCCGACAGGGGGCTTCTGTCTGGGGCCAACGTCCTGACTTTC.

This chain connects TRBV2 to TRBJ1-5, with 9 positions matching TRBD1. V was pared by 6 bases and J by 3 bases, with 6 bases of the junction left unmatched. CDR3 length equals 15 residues. Per the germline V gene, CDR1 is SNHLY and CDR2 is FYNNEI. The CDR3 sequence: CASRGGQGDNQPQHF. The CDR3 coding sequence is TGTGCCAGCAGGGGGGGACAGGGCGACAATCAGCCCCAGCATTTT.

This chain connects TRBV5-6 to TRBJ2-7; the D gene is possibly TRBD1 (5 bases). Germline CDR1 reads SGHDT; CDR2 reads YYEEEE. V was shortened by 4 bases and J by 2 bases, with 10 bases between the two germline ends. The CDR3 consists of 13 residues. The CDR3 nucleotides read TGTGCCAGCAGCACAGGTCCTGCCTACGAGCAGTACTTC. Translation: CASSTGPAYEQYF.

This chain connects TRBV20-1 to TRBJ1-2, with unresolved D. From germline, CDR1 is DFQATT and CDR2 SNEGSKA (reference sequence). This CDR3 comprises 11 residues. Trimming removed 6 bases from V and 6 bases from J, with 11 bases in between. Here the CDR3 DNA reads TGCAGTGCATGGGCATCCCATGGCTACACCTTC. Translated: CSAWASHGYTF.

The rearrangement links TRBV4-3 to TRBJ2-1, with 7 bases that match TRBD2. Germline V gives CDR1 LGHNA, CDR2 YSLEER. The CDR3 length is 15 residues. Trimming removed 3 bases from V and 8 bases from J; junction bases left unmatched: 10. The CDR3 sequence: CASSHRPGLMDEQFF. CDR3 in DNA: TGCGCCAGCAGCCACCGCCCGGGACTAATGGATGAGCAGTTCTTC.

This sequence joins TRBV28 and TRBJ2-1; possible D gene TRBD2, 6 bases. Between the trimmed V and J ends, which lost 4 bases and 6 bases, there was a span of 13 bases. CDR1 and CDR2 from the germline V gene are MDHEN and SYDVKM. The CDR3 consists of 14 residues. The CDR3 protein is CASSSAGSTNEQFF. The CDR3 region has the DNA TGTGCCAGCAGTTCAGCGGGTAGCACCAATGAGCAGTTCTTC. The whole variable domain, filled in from reference TRBV28 and TRBJ2-1, reads DVKVTQSSRYLVKRTGEKVFLECVQDMDHENMFWYRQDPGLGLRLIYFSYDVKMKEKGDIPEGYSVSREKKERFSLILESASTNQTSMYLCASSSAGSTNEQFFGPGTRLTVL.

J is TRBJ1-1 and V is TRBV4-2; 10 bases are shared with TRBD1. Germline trimming cut 4 bases from V and 5 bases from J; bases unmatched to any gene: 13. CDR1 LGHNA and CDR2 YNFKEQ come from the germline V gene. The CDR3 totals 17 residues. The CDR3 nucleotides read TGTGCCAGCAGCCCCAAGTTGGGCGACAGGGGGCGAACTGAAGCTTTCTTT. Its protein is CASSPKLGDRGRTEAFF.

V gene TRBV4-1 combines with J gene TRBJ2-3; 11 nucleotides match TRBD1. The germline V gene has CDR1 MGHRA and CDR2 YSYEKL. The CDR3 has 16 residues. With V trimmed by 4 bases and J by 3 bases, 6 bases remained unmatched. The CDR3 loop is CASSRGQGAGTDTQYF. The CDR3 coding sequence is TGCGCCAGCAGCCGAGGACAGGGGGCTGGGACAGATACGCAGTATTTT.

CDR3 coding DNA: TGTGCCAGCAGCCAAGATTGGTGGGACAGAGGGGAGCTGTTTTTT. This gives the protein CASSQDWWDRGELFF. The chain recombines TRBV14 with TRBJ2-2; the match to TRBD1 covers 7 bases. The germline gives CDR1 SGHDN, CDR2 FVKESK. V was clipped by 0 bases and J by 8 bases; unmatched bases: 6. The CDR3 covers 15 residues.

V usage is TRBV6-2 or TRBV6-3 and J usage is TRBJ2-3; D perhaps matches TRBD2 (5 bases). There are 14 residues in the CDR3. Trimming removed 4 bases from V and 8 bases from J, with 16 bases in between. The germline gives CDR1 MNHEY, CDR2 SVGEGT. CDR3 amino acids: CASSSGGRIATQYF. In nucleotides, the CDR3 is TGTGCCAGCAGTTCAGGAGGCCGCATAGCTACGCAGTATTTT.

This clone was seen only a few times. The chain couples TRBV6-4 to TRBJ1-5; 10 nucleotides agree with TRBD1. The V segment lost 3 bases and the J segment 8 bases; nucleotides outside the gene matches: 4. Germline V gene sequence: CDR1 MRHNA, CDR2 SNTAGT. The CDR3 loop spans 14 amino acids. Here the CDR3 DNA reads TGTGCCAGCAGTGAAGACAGGGGGCTCGAGCCCCAGCATTTT. This codes for CASSEDRGLEPQHF.

The rearrangement joins TRBV24-1 to TRBJ1-2; 7 bases are shared with TRBD1. Trimming cost V 4 bases and J 6 bases; bases outside gene matches: 4. CDR1 is KGHDR and CDR2 is SFDVKD in the germline V gene. The CDR3 has 13 amino acids. The CDR3 is CATSEEDRDGYTF. CDR3 bases: TGTGCCACCAGTGAGGAAGACAGGGATGGCTACACCTTC.

The V and J genes are TRBV7-9 and TRBJ2-1, with D unclear. Germline V gene sequence: CDR1 SEHNR, CDR2 FQNEAQ (reference sequence). Between the trimmed V and J ends, which lost 2 bases and 10 bases, there was a span of 6 bases. The CDR3 spans 11 residues. This CDR3 reads CASSLLLEQFF. CDR3 in DNA: TGTGCCAGCAGCTTACTACTCGAGCAGTTCTTC.

The chain employs TRBV15 and TRBJ2-6; 7 positions agree with TRBD1. This CDR3 spans 18 amino acids. The germline CDR1 and CDR2 sequences are LNHNV and YYDKDF (reference sequence). V lost 3 bases and J lost 3; bases outside the gene matches: 11. The CDR3 DNA sequence: TGTGCCACCAGCAGGGATCGCGTACAGGGGAGTGGGGCCAACGTCCTGACTTTC. It is translated as CATSRDRVQGSGANVLTF.

This chain joins TRBV10-3 and TRBJ2-3; D might be TRBD1 (6 bases). This CDR3 has 16 residues. Trimming left V 6 bases short and J 2 bases short, with 18 bases between. Looked up from germline, CDR1 is ENHRY and CDR2 is SYGVKD. This CDR3 is CAISGNRVDPTDTQYF. The CDR3 DNA sequence: TGTGCCATCAGCGGGAACAGGGTAGACCCCACAGATACGCAGTATTTT.

The rearrangement joins TRBV6-5 to TRBJ2-1, with 8 bases identical to TRBD2. Germline trimming cut 2 bases from V and 6 bases from J; bases unmatched to any gene: 9. The CDR3 runs 16 residues. CDR1 is MNHEY, CDR2 SVGAGI, per germline. CDR3 bases: TGTGCCAGCAGTTACGGTGGCGGGGGGAACTTCAATGAGCAGTTCTTC. Protein product: CASSYGGGGNFNEQFF.

The chain couples TRBV6-5 to TRBJ1-1; 12 nucleotides align to TRBD1. CDR1 MNHEY and CDR2 SVGAGI come from the germline V gene. V dropped 6 bases and J dropped 5; count of bases not matched to a gene: 4. CDR3 size: 14 residues. The CDR3 here is CASSPGQGATEAFF. CDR3 DNA: TGTGCCAGCAGCCCGGGACAGGGGGCGACTGAAGCTTTCTTT.

The rearrangement joins TRBV11-2 to TRBJ2-3, with 8 bases identical to TRBD2. V lost 5 bases to trimming and J lost 0 bases; unmatched junction nucleotides: 4. Germline CDR1 is SGHAT and CDR2 is FQNNGV. The CDR3 covers 15 residues. CDR3 residues: CASSPPGGSTDTQYF. Written as DNA, the CDR3 is TGTGCCAGCAGCCCGCCGGGAGGGAGCACAGATACGCAGTATTTT.

This clone was counted between two and nine times. This CDR3 reads CASTRDSETQYF. The CDR3, as DNA: TGTGCCAGTACCAGGGATTCGGAGACCCAGTACTTC. V and J are TRBV2 and TRBJ2-5; tentative D call: TRBD1 (5 bases). V was shortened by 9 bases and J by 5 bases, with 13 bases between the two germline ends. Looked up from germline, CDR1 is SNHLY and CDR2 is FYNNEI. This CDR3 has 12 residues.

The rearrangement uses TRBV29-1 and TRBJ2-7; 8 nucleotides line up with TRBD1. The junction had 4 bases not matched to a gene; V was cut back by 3 bases and J by 6 bases. Germline V gene sequence: CDR1 SQVTM, CDR2 ANQGSEA. CDR3 length: 12 residues. Here the CDR3 reads CSVESGGGEQYF. CDR3 sequence (DNA): TGCAGCGTTGAGTCAGGGGGCGGCGAGCAGTACTTC.

The V and J genes are TRBV24-1 and TRBJ2-7, with a tentative D call TRBD1 (6 bases). Trimming shortened V by 4 bases and J by 3 bases, and 15 bases separated the two germline ends. This CDR3 spans 15 amino acids. Germline V gene data show CDR1 as KGHDR and CDR2 as SFDVKD. This CDR3 reads CATSDPTSTGYEQYF. In DNA, the CDR3 is TGTGCCACCAGTGACCCTACTTCGACAGGCTACGAGCAGTACTTC.

The chain recombines TRBV6-2 or TRBV6-3 with TRBJ1-1, with D uncertain. The length of the CDR3 is 14 residues. Trimming took 4 bases from V and 5 from J, leaving 14 bases between them. Germline lookup yields CDR1 MNHEY and CDR2 SVGEGT. CDR3 in DNA: TGTGCCAGCAGTTTAGCTCTGAGTCCAACTGAAGCTTTCTTT. Residues: CASSLALSPTEAFF.

The chain joins TRBV5-4 to TRBJ1-5; 8 bases are a match to TRBD1. The germline gives CDR1 SGHNT, CDR2 YYREEE (reference sequence). V lost 5 bases and J lost 7; bases outside the gene matches: 5. The CDR3 is 13 amino acids. CDR3 sequence reads: CASSSDRGQPQHF. For the CDR3, the DNA is TGTGCCAGCAGTAGTGACAGGGGACAGCCCCAGCATTTT. Filled out from reference TRBV5-4 and TRBJ1-5, the complete variable domain reads ETGVTQSPTHLIKTRGQQVTLRCSSQSGHNTVSWYQQALGQGPQFIFQYYREEENGRGNFPPRFSGLQFPNYSSELNVNALELDDSALYLCASSSDRGQPQHFGDGTRLSIL.

This clone was found a few times. This rearrangement joins TRBV5-4 to TRBJ1-2; perhaps TRBD1 as D (5 bases). This CDR3 spans 15 amino acids. CDR1 SGHNT and CDR2 YYREEE come from the germline V gene (reference sequence). Trimming left V 4 bases short and J 0 bases short, with 13 bases between. The DNA for the CDR3 is TGTGCCAGCAGCGAGCCGGACAAATCTAACTATGGCTACACCTTC. Its protein product is CASSEPDKSNYGYTF.

This chain connects TRBV10-3 to TRBJ1-3, with D uncertain. V lost 5 bases to trimming and J lost 5 bases, with 10 bases between them. This CDR3 has 13 residues. CDR1 ENHRY and CDR2 SYGVKD come from the germline V gene. CDR3 loop: CAISPVVRNTIYF. DNA of the CDR3: TGTGCCATCAGTCCAGTGGTCCGAAACACCATATATTTT.

This chain links TRBV5-1 with TRBJ2-7; 7 nucleotides align to TRBD2. CDR1 and CDR2 (germline): SGHRS, YFSETQ. The CDR3 length is 14 residues. The J segment lost 2 bases and the V segment lost 0 bases, leaving 2 bases of the junction unmatched. CDR3 residues: CASSLGSGTYEQYF. The CDR3 DNA sequence: TGCGCCAGCAGCTTGGGGAGCGGGACCTACGAGCAGTACTTC.